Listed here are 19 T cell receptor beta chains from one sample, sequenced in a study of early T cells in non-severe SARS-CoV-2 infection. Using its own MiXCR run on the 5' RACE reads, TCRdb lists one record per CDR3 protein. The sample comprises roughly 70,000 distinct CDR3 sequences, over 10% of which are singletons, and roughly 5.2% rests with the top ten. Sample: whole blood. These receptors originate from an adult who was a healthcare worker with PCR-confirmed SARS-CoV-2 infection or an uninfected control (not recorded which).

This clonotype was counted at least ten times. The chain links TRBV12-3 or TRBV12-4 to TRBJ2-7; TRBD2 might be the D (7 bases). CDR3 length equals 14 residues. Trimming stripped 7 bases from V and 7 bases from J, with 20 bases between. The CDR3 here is CASKLTGEAGEQYF. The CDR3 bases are TGTGCCAGCAAACTGACAGGAGAAGCGGGGGAGCAGTACTTC.

In DNA form, the CDR3 reads TGTGCCAGCAGCCAAGTTCGACTAGCGGGAACCTACGAGCAGTACTTC. As protein: CASSQVRLAGTYEQYF. V gene TRBV3-1 combines with J gene TRBJ2-7; 11 nucleotides align to TRBD2. Germline V lookup: CDR1 LGHDT, CDR2 YNNKEL (reference sequence). This CDR3 has 16 amino acids. The junction had 4 bases not matched to a gene; V was cut back by 1 base and J by 2 bases.

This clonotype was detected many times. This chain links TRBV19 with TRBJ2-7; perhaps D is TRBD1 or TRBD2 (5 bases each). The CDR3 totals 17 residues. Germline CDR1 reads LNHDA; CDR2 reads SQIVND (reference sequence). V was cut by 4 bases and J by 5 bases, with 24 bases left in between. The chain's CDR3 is CASSTLAPDGAVDEQYF. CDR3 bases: TGTGCCAGTAGTACATTAGCACCCGACGGGGCGGTAGACGAGCAGTACTTC.

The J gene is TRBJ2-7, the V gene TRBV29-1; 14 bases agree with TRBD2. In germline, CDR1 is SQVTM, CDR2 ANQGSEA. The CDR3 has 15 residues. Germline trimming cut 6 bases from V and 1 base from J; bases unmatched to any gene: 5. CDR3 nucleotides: TGCAGCGTCAAAGGGACTAGCGGGAGTTCCTACGAGCAGTACTTC. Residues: CSVKGTSGSSYEQYF.

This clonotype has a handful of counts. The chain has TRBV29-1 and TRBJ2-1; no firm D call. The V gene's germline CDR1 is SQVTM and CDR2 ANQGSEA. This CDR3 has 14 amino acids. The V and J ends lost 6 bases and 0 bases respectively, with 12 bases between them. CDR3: CSVLPPSSYNEQFF. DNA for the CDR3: TGCAGCGTGCTTCCACCGAGCTCCTACAATGAGCAGTTCTTC.

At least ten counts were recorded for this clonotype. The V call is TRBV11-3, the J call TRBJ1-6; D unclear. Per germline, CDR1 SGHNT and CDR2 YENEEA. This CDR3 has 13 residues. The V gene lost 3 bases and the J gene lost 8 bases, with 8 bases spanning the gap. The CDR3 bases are TGTGCCAGCAGCTTTCGTATGGATTCACCCCTCCACTTT. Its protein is CASSFRMDSPLHF.

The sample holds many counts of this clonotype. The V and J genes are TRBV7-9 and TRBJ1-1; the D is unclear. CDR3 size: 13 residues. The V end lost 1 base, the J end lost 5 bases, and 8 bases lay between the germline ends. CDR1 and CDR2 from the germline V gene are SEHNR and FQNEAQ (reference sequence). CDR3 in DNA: TGTGCCAGCAGCTTAGTTCATGGAACTGAAGCTTTCTTT. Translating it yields CASSLVHGTEAFF.

In nucleotides, the CDR3 is TGCAGTGCTCCCCCCAGGGGGAAAAACATTCAGTACTTC. It translates to CSAPPRGKNIQYF. This rearrangement joins TRBV20-1 to TRBJ2-4, with TRBD1 matching over 7 bases. The CDR3 contains 13 residues. V was pared by 5 bases and J by 4 bases, with 5 bases of the junction left unmatched. From germline, CDR1 is DFQATT and CDR2 SNEGSKA (reference sequence).

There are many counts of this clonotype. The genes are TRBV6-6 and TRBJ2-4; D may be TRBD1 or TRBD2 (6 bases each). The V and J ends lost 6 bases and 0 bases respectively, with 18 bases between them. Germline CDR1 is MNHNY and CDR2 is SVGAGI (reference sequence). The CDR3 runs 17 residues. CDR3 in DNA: TGTGCCAGCAGAAACAGGGAGGTGATCCTAGCCAAAAACATTCAGTACTTC. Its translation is CASRNREVILAKNIQYF.

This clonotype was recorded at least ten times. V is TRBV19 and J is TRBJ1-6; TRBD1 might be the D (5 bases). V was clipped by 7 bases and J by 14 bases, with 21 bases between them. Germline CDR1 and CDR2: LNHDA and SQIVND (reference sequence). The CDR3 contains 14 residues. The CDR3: CASTPGTAVFSLHF. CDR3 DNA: TGTGCCAGTACTCCCGGGACGGCCGTTTTCTCCCTCCACTTT.

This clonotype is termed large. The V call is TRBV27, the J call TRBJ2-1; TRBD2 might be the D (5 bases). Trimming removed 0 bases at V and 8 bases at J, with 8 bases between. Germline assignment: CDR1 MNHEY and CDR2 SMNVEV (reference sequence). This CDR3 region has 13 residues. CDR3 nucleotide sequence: TGTGCCAGCAGTTTATCGGGAGTCCATGAGCAGTTCTTC. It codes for CASSLSGVHEQFF.

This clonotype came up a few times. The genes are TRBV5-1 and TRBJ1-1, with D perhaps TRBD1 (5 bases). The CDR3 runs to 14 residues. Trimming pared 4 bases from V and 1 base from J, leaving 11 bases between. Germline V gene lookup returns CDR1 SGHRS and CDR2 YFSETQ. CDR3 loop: CASSGAGSNTEAFF. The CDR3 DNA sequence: TGCGCCAGCAGCGGGGCCGGCTCGAACACTGAAGCTTTCTTT.

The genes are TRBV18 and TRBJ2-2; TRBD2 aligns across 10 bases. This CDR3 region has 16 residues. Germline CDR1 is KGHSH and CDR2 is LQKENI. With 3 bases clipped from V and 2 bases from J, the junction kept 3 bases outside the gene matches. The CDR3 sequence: CASSPTSGANTGELFF. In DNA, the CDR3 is TGTGCCAGCTCACCTACTAGCGGGGCCAACACCGGGGAGCTGTTTTTT.

In DNA, the CDR3 is TGCGCCAGCAGCCCCTCCGGCCCAGGAGAGACCCAGTACTTC. Translating gives CASSPSGPGETQYF. The V and J genes are TRBV4-3 and TRBJ2-5; D remains unclear. V dropped 4 bases and J dropped 4 bases, with 13 bases sitting between them. CDR1 and CDR2 (germline): LGHNA, YSLEER. There are 14 residues in the CDR3.

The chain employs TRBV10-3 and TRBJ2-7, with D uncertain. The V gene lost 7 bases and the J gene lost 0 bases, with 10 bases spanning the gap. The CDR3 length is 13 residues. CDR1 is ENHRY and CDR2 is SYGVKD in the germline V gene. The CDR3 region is CAIKGQVSYEQYF. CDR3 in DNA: TGTGCCATCAAAGGCCAGGTCTCCTACGAGCAGTACTTC.

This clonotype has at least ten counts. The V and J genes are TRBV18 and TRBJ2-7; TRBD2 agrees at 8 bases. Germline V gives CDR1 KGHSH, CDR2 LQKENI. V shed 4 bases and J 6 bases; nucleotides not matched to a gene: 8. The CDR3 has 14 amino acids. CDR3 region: CASSLGGAESEQYF. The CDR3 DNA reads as TGTGCCAGCTCACTCGGGGGGGCGGAGAGCGAGCAGTACTTC.

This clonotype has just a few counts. Here the CDR3 reads CASSQVTLAGGPLREQYF. CDR3 bases: TGTGCCAGCAGCCAAGTAACGCTAGCGGGGGGGCCCCTGCGCGAGCAGTACTTC. V gene TRBV14 combines with J gene TRBJ2-7; 12 positions agree with TRBD2. The trim removed 1 base at V and 6 bases at J, leaving 13 bases unmatched. The germline V gene encodes CDR1 SGHDN and CDR2 FVKESK. CDR3 size: 18 residues.

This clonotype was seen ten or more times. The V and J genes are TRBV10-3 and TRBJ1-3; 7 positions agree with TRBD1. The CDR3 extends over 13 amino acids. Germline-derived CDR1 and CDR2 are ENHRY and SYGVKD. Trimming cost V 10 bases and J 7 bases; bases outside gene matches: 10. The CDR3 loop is CATETGLGNTIYF. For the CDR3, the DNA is TGTGCCACTGAGACAGGGCTCGGGAACACCATATATTTT.

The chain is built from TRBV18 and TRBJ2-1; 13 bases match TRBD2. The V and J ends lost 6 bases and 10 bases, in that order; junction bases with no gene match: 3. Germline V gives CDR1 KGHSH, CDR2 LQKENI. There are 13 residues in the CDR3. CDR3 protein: CASSGTSGIEQFF. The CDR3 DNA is TGTGCCAGCTCGGGGACTAGCGGGATAGAGCAGTTCTTC.